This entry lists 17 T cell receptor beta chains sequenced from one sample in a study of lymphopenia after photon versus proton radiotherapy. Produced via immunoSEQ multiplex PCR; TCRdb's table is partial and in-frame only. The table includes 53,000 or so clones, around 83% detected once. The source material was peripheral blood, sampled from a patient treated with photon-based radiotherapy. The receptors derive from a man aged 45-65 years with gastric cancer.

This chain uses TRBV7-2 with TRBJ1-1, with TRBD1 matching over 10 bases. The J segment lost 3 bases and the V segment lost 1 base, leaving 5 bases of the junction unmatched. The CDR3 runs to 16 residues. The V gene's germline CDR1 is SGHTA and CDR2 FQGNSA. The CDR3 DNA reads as TGTGCCAGCAGCTTAGATGGGGACAGGGGATACACTGAAGCTTTCTTT. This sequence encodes CASSLDGDRGYTEAFF.

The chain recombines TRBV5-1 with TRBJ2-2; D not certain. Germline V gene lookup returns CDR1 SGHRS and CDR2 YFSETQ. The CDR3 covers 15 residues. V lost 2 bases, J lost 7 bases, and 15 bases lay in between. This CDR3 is CASSFIEGSGGELFF. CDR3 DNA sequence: TGCGCCAGCAGCTTCATTGAAGGTTCAGGCGGGGAGCTGTTTTTT.

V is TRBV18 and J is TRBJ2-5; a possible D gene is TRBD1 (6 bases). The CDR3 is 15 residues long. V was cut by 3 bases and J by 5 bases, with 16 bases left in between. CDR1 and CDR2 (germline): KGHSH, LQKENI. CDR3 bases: TGTGCCAGCTCACCGCCGACAGGAGACAGGGAGACCCAGTACTTC. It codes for CASSPPTGDRETQYF.

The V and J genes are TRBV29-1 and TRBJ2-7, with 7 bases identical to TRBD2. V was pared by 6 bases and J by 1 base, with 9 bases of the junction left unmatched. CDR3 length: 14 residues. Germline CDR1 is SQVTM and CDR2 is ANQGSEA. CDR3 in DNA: TGCAGCGTCCAGGTGGGGGGAGGGTCCTACGAGCAGTACTTC. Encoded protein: CSVQVGGGSYEQYF.

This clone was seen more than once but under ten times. DNA of the CDR3: TGTGCCATCAGCCCAAGGGGGACAGGGAACGCTGGGGCCAACGTCCTGACTTTC. Translated: CAISPRGTGNAGANVLTF. This chain joins TRBV10-3 and TRBJ2-6; TRBD1 matches 9 bases. Germline assignment: CDR1 ENHRY and CDR2 SYGVKD. The V segment lost 6 bases and the J segment 2 bases; nucleotides outside the gene matches: 11. The CDR3 runs to 18 residues.

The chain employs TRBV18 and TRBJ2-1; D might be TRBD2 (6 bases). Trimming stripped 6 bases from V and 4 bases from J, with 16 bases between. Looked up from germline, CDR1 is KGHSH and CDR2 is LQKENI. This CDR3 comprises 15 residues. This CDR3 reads CASSSRASDYNEQFF. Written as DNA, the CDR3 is TGTGCCAGCTCCTCCCGGGCTAGCGATTACAATGAGCAGTTCTTC.

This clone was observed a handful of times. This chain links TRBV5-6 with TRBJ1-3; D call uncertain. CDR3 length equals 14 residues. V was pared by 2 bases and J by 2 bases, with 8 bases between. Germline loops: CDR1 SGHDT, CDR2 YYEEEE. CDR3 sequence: CASSFWNPGNTIYF. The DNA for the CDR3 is TGTGCCAGCAGCTTTTGGAACCCTGGAAACACCATATATTTT.

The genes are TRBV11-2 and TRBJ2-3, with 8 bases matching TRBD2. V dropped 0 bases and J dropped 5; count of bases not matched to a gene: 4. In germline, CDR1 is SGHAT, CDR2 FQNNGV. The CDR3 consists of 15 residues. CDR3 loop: CASSLDSAGGDTQYF. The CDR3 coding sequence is TGTGCCAGCAGCTTAGATTCTGCGGGGGGAGATACGCAGTATTTT.

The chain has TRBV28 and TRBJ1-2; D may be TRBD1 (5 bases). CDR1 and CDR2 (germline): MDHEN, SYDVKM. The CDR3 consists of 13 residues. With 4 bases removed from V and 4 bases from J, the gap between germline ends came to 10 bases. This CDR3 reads CASSSGLIYGYTF. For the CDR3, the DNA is TGTGCCAGCAGTTCGGGACTGATCTATGGCTACACCTTC.

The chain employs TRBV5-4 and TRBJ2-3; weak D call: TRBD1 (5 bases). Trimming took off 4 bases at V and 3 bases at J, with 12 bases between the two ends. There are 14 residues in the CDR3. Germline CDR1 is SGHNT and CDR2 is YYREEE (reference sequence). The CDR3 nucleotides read TGTGCCAGCAGCCGAGCGACAGATACAGATACGCAGTATTTT. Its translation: CASSRATDTDTQYF.

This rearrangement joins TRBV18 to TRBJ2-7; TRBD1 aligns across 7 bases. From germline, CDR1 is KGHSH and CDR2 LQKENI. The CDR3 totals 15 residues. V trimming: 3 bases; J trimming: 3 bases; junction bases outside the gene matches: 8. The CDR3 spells CASSPNQGQYYEQYF. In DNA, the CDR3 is TGTGCCAGCTCACCCAACCAGGGACAGTACTACGAGCAGTACTTC.

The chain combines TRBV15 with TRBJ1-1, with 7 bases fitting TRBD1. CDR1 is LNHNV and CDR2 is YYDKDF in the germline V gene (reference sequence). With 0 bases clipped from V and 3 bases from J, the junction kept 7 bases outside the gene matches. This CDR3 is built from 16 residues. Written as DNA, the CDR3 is TGTGCCACCAGCAGAGATAGGGAGGGGGCATACACTGAAGCTTTCTTT. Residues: CATSRDREGAYTEAFF.

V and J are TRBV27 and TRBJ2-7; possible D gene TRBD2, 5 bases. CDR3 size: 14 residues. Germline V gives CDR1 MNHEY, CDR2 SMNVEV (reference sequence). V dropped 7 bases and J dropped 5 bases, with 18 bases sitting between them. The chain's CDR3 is CASTNRATGDEQYF. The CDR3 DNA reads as TGTGCCAGCACCAATCGGGCCACCGGGGACGAGCAGTACTTC.

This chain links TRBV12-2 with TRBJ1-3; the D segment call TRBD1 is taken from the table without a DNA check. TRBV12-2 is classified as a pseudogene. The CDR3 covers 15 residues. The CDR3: CASRPRWNSGNTIYF. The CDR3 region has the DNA TGTGCAAGTCGCCCCAGGTGGAACTCTGGAAACACCATATATTTT.

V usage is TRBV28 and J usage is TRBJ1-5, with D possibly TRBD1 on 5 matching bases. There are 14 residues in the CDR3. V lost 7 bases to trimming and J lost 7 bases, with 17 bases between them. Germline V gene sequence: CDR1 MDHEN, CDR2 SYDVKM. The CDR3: CASTPGAGKQPQHF. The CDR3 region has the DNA TGTGCCAGCACCCCAGGTGCAGGGAAACAGCCCCAGCATTTT.

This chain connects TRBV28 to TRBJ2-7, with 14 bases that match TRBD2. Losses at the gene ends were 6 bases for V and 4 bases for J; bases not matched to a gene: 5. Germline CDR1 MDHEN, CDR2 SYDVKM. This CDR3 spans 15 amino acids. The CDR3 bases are TGTGCCAGCAGAAGGGGACTAGCGGGAGTGTACGAGCAGTACTTC. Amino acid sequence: CASRRGLAGVYEQYF.

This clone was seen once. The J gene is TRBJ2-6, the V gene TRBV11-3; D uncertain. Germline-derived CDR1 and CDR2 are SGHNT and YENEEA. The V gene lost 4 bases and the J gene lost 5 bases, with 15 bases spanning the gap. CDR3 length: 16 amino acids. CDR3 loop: CASSSVRQSRANVLTF. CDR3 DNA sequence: TGTGCCAGCAGCTCTGTGAGACAAAGTCGGGCCAACGTCCTGACTTTC.